The 4 T cell receptor beta chains below come from one sample, sequenced in a study of blood T cell repertoires in COVID-19. This table comes from immunoSEQ multiplex PCR, and its TCRdb copy is limited to in-frame clones, with some not included. The data contain over 350,000 clones, 86% of them singletons. The sample was peripheral blood. Every receptor here comes from a woman under 40 with active or convalescent COVID-19.

This clone came up once. The CDR3 DNA sequence: TGTGCCAGCTCACTTGAGGGACAGGCCGGCAATGAGCAGTTCTTC. As protein: CASSLEGQAGNEQFF. The chain links TRBV18 to TRBJ2-1, with TRBD1 matching 8 bases. Germline V lookup: CDR1 KGHSH, CDR2 LQKENI. CDR3 length equals 15 residues. The V and J ends lost 4 bases and 6 bases, in that order; junction bases with no gene match: 8.

This clone was seen more than once but under ten times. The chain joins TRBV6-1 to TRBJ1-5, with D tentatively TRBD1 (5 bases). In germline, CDR1 is MNHNS, CDR2 SASEGT. This CDR3 region has 14 residues. V was cut by 3 bases and J by 10 bases, with 16 bases left in between. The CDR3 DNA is TGTGCCAGCAGTGACAGGGCGACCATGGAACCCCAGCATTTT. Its translation: CASSDRATMEPQHF.

CDR3 protein: CASSSRQGEKLFF. The CDR3 DNA is TGTGCCAGCAGCTCCAGACAGGGTGAAAAACTGTTTTTT. J is TRBJ1-4 and V is TRBV5-4; TRBD1 aligns across 7 bases. The length of the CDR3 is 13 residues. Germline CDR1 reads SGHNT; CDR2 reads YYREEE (reference sequence). The trim removed 3 bases at V and 7 bases at J, leaving 3 bases unmatched.

V and J are TRBV12-3 or TRBV12-4 and TRBJ1-2, with TRBD1 matching 8 bases. The CDR3 spans 13 residues. J gave up 8 bases and V 5 bases, and 7 bases lay outside the gene matches. CDR3: CASSRQGSGGYTF. CDR3 DNA sequence: TGTGCCAGCAGTAGACAGGGGTCGGGAGGCTACACCTTC.